What follows describes a single T cell receptor (beta chain). The specificity of this receptor is unknown. No qualities accompany the bases; no much larger clone lies one base away. This sample was sequenced with an Illumina NovaSeq 6000. TCRalpha and TCRbeta cDNA libraries were constructed by 5'RACE with constant-segment primers, with sample barcodes and unique molecular identifiers being introduced. RNA was extracted from every sample with Trizol reagent. Amplification of the libraries took two PCR steps, and the second step added a second sample barcode plus Illumina TruSeq adapters. The libraries were sequenced on an Illumina NovaSeq using 2 x 150 bp paired-end reads. From the authors' description of their analysis: Reads were demultiplexed and collapsed into UMI-guided consensus sequences with migec v1.2.7. With mixcr v2.1.11, UMI consensuses were aligned to TRA and TRB V and J templates and assembled into clonotypes. A clonotype was counted as expanded or contracted only when both edgeR and NoisET called the clonotype significant, with the noise models trained on biological replicates. edgeR calls used a false discovery rate-adjusted p below 0.01 and a log2 fold-change threshold of 1. As an exploratory analysis of dynamics, max-normalized trajectories of the 1000 most abundant clonotypes were examined with PCA combined with hierarchical clustering. Separately sequenced CD4+ and CD8+ repertoires were used to assign the CD4 or CD8 phenotype of responding clones. TCRdb reprocessed the public reads (quality trimming at Q25 with fastp, clone calling with MiXCR) and kept in-frame beta chains. Every distinct CDR3 protein forms one entry, paired with its most common genes and DNA. The V and J calls come from TCRdb's annotation, not from the publication. The sample table lists about 240,000 distinct CDR3 sequences, approximately 9% of them with a count of one. The top ten constitute 20% to 25% of the sample.

This sample was taken from a study of T-cell memory formation after mild COVID-19 (dated by TCRdb to the early 2020s). Context from the whole study: TCR sequence clusters from the two donors were found to be largely donor specific. In two donors, T-cell clones that expanded and contracted after mild COVID-19 were followed by sequencing TCRalpha and TCRbeta repertoires longitudinally. Two young, previously healthy adult volunteers, one female and one male, were included in the cohort. General findings and caveats noted by the study authors: The second-wave clones that peaked on day 37 were not confirmed to be SARS-CoV-2 specific. Some responding clones were detected in pre-infection memory, suggesting pre-existing cross-reactive memory T cells joined the SARS-CoV-2 response. Contracting CD4+ clones were found mainly in CM and EM memory subsets, while CD8+ clones were enriched in EMRA. Only two mild cases were covered in the study, and larger cohorts including severe cases with pre-infection samples were considered necessary. Clones that contracted from day 15 to 85 showed balanced CD4/CD8 phenotypes, whereas a second wave of clones that expanded from day 15 to 37 leaned towards CD4+.

Sequences ENHRY (CDR1) and SYGVKD (CDR2) are obtained from the germline V gene. The CDR3 starts with the cysteine, ends with the phenylalanine, and has 13 residues. Only the CDR3 DNA is retained, 39 bases long and in frame from the first base. Trimming accounts for 3 bases at V and 10 bases at J, while the number of junction bases matched to no gene is 5. Ficoll-Paque density gradient centrifugation was the method used to isolate PBMCs. The specimen was PBMCs or a T cell subset sorted from them (not recorded which). The chain links TRBV10-3 with TRBJ2-1, with 8 bases in between that match TRBD1. The origin of this receptor is a man between 18 and 29 years old who had mild COVID-19 (a few samples of this study predate the infection). The sample titles of this study are shuffled in the database, so cell type and time point are left out; the donor was told from shared clones. The CDR3 sequence is CAISDNRDREQFF. The nucleotides read TGTGCCATCAGTGACAACAGGGACAGGGAGCAGTTCTTC.